The next 27 T cell receptor beta chains were all read from a single sample in a study of response to subunit inactivated influenza vaccine. TCRdb recomputed calls from the RT-PCR reads with MiXCR, one row per CDR3 protein. Seen here are about 540,000 distinct CDR3 sequences, around 25% observed once, and the top ten hold under 3.5%. The same specimen was also included in a second study, on T cells expressing NK-cell markers. From that second work: Template switching by 5'RACE with UMIs generated the TCR beta cDNA.

Material: CD4+ T cells sorted from PBMCs, obtained approximately 13 days after vaccination. These receptors were obtained from a man in his fifties or sixties who received an inactivated influenza vaccine.

V and J are TRBV5-1 and TRBJ2-7; 7 bases line up with TRBD2. From germline, CDR1 is SGHRS and CDR2 YFSETQ. The length of the CDR3 is 13 residues. J was trimmed by 9 bases and V by 0 bases; bases with no gene match: 6. The CDR3 spells CASSLVGLSRQYF. CDR3 nucleotides: TGCGCCAGCAGCTTGGTGGGACTAAGTCGGCAGTACTTC.

This clonotype was seen a few times. CDR3 coding DNA: TGTGCCAGCAGTTACGACAGGGGAAACATTCAGTACTTC. Translating gives CASSYDRGNIQYF. The V and J genes are TRBV2 and TRBJ2-4, with 8 nucleotides matching TRBD1. V lost 5 bases, J lost 6 bases, and 3 bases stayed unmatched. This CDR3 contains 13 residues. CDR1 and CDR2 (germline): SNHLY, FYNNEI.

V gene TRBV15 combines with J gene TRBJ2-3; D may be TRBD1 or TRBD2 (5 bases each). V was trimmed by 1 base and J by 1 base, leaving 9 bases between them. Germline CDR1 LNHNV, CDR2 YYDKDF (reference sequence). The CDR3 consists of 15 residues. The CDR3 reads CATSRGGWGTDTQYF. CDR3 nucleotides: TGTGCCACCAGCAGAGGGGGGTGGGGCACAGATACGCAGTATTTT. Supplemented by reference TRBV15 and TRBJ2-3, the full variable domain reads DAMVIQNPRYQVTQFGKPVTLSCSQTLNHNVMYWYQQKSSQAPKLLFHYYDKDFNNEADTPDNFQSRRPNTSFCFLDIRSPGLGDTAMYLCATSRGGWGTDTQYFGPGTRLTVL.

CDR3 sequence: CAISGQVGGGSPYEQYF. The CDR3, as DNA: TGTGCCATCAGTGGGCAAGTAGGGGGCGGGAGTCCCTACGAGCAGTACTTC. The rearrangement uses TRBV10-3 and TRBJ2-7; the D gene could be TRBD1 or TRBD2 (7 bases each). The CDR3 loop spans 17 amino acids. The V and J ends lost 4 bases and 2 bases respectively, with 21 bases between them. CDR1 and CDR2 (germline): ENHRY, SYGVKD.

CDR3 region: CASSADRYPFTDTQYF. CDR3 nucleotides: TGTGCCAGCAGCGCCGACAGATACCCGTTCACAGATACGCAGTATTTT. The rearrangement joins TRBV9 to TRBJ2-3; tentatively, D is TRBD1 (5 bases). The CDR3 loop spans 16 amino acids. Trimming took off 3 bases at V and 2 bases at J, with 16 bases between the two ends. Germline V gene sequence: CDR1 SGDLS, CDR2 YYNGEE.

The V and J genes are TRBV18 and TRBJ2-6; D gene uncertain. Germline lookup yields CDR1 KGHSH and CDR2 LQKENI. CDR3 length: 15 residues. V dropped 3 bases and J dropped 1 base, with 7 bases sitting between them. CDR3 coding DNA: TGTGCCAGCTCACCGGTAGGGTCTGGGGCCAACGTCCTGACTTTC. This translates into CASSPVGSGANVLTF.

The V gene is TRBV7-2, the J gene TRBJ2-7; D call uncertain. V was clipped by 5 bases and J by 3 bases, with 11 bases between them. Per germline, CDR1 SGHTA and CDR2 FQGNSA. CDR3 length: 13 residues. CDR3 in DNA: TGTGCCAGCAGCCTCTCGGGTATCTACGAGCAGTACTTC. It encodes CASSLSGIYEQYF.

This clonotype showed up just a few times. The gene calls are TRBV5-1 and TRBJ2-1, with 7 positions matching TRBD2. The V segment lost 0 bases and the J segment 10 bases; nucleotides outside the gene matches: 7. The CDR3 runs 14 residues. CDR1 and CDR2 (germline): SGHRS, YFSETQ. CDR3 region: CASSLGTTGGEQFF. DNA for the CDR3: TGCGCCAGCAGCTTGGGGACGACCGGGGGGGAGCAGTTCTTC.

Only a few counts were recorded for this clonotype. The V gene is TRBV5-1, the J gene TRBJ2-1, with 7 positions matching TRBD1. Germline-derived CDR1 and CDR2 are SGHRS and YFSETQ. The CDR3 is 15 residues long. The ends lost 3 bases at V and 8 bases at J; junction bases unmatched: 11. The CDR3 sequence: CASSSGTVAVHEQFF. The CDR3 DNA is TGCGCCAGCAGCTCCGGGACAGTGGCAGTGCATGAGCAGTTCTTC.

This clonotype was seen repeatedly, ten times or more. The chain carries TRBV5-1 and TRBJ2-2, with D tentatively TRBD1 or TRBD2 (5 bases each). Germline V lookup: CDR1 SGHRS, CDR2 YFSETQ. The CDR3 length is 15 residues. Trimming removed 3 bases at V and 3 bases at J, with 12 bases between. CDR3 amino acids: CASSSPGPDTGELFF. The CDR3 coding sequence is TGCGCCAGCAGCTCGCCGGGACCTGACACCGGGGAGCTGTTTTTT.

This clonotype appeared a few times. V and J are TRBV12-3 or TRBV12-4 and TRBJ1-1; TRBD1 matches at 8 bases. The CDR3 contains 13 residues. Trimming at V came to 6 bases and at J to 8 bases, leaving 8 bases not matched to a gene. CDR3 amino acids: CASRQGGRTEAFF. The CDR3 nucleotides are TGTGCCAGCAGACAGGGGGGGCGGACCGAAGCTTTCTTT.

This clonotype occurred many times. This chain uses TRBV10-3 with TRBJ1-2; maybe TRBD1 (5 bases). The V end lost 3 bases, the J end lost 5 bases, and 13 bases lay between the germline ends. CDR3 length: 14 amino acids. From germline, CDR1 is ENHRY and CDR2 SYGVKD. The CDR3 sequence is CAISDTGTSYGYTF. CDR3 DNA sequence: TGTGCCATCAGTGATACCGGGACGTCGTATGGCTACACCTTC.

This clonotype was seen a handful of times. The chain joins TRBV7-3 to TRBJ2-1; TRBD2 matches at 13 bases. This CDR3 has 15 residues. The germline CDR1 and CDR2 sequences are SGHTA and FQGTGA. After removal of 4 bases from V and 7 bases from J, the junction contained 4 bases not matched to a gene. This CDR3 is CASSSTGLAGNEQFF. Written as DNA, the CDR3 is TGTGCCAGCAGCTCTACGGGACTAGCGGGAAATGAGCAGTTCTTC.

In regard to this clonotype: One junction end does not reproduce the germline sequence, and a read error may be involved. The V gene is TRBV4-1, the J gene TRBJ2-1; the match to TRBD2 covers 12 bases. The germline CDR1 and CDR2 sequences are MGHRA and YSYEKL. The CDR3 has 21 residues. CDR3 coding DNA: TGCGCTAGCAGCCAATCCGCCGGACAGCCACCAACTAGCGGGAGGCACAATGAGCAGTTCTTC. Protein: CASSQSAGQPPTSGRHNEQFF.

V and J are TRBV12-3 or TRBV12-4 and TRBJ1-5; D ambiguous. V was pared by 3 bases and J by 7 bases, with 16 bases between. The CDR3 is made up of 15 amino acids. CDR3 DNA sequence: TGTGCCAGCAGTTTGATACAATTAATTAGCCAGCCCCAGCATTTT. Residues: CASSLIQLISQPQHF.

A few counts support this clonotype. V is TRBV7-3 and J is TRBJ1-3; tentative D call: TRBD1 (6 bases). Germline CDR1 is SGHTA and CDR2 is FQGTGA. The ends were cut back, 0 bases at V and 0 bases at J, with 9 bases in the middle. CDR3 size: 16 residues. CDR3 nucleotide sequence: TGTGCCAGCAGCTTAACGGGGGCGCGCTCTGGAAACACCATATATTTT. Amino acid sequence: CASSLTGARSGNTIYF.

By share, this clonotype ranks as medium-sized. The genes are TRBV12-3 or TRBV12-4 and TRBJ2-3, with a possible D match to TRBD1 (6 bases). V was shortened by 5 bases and J by 2 bases, with 14 bases between the two germline ends. The CDR3 has 15 amino acids. The CDR3 coding sequence is TGTGCCAGCAGTCCTAGAAGGGGGTCCACAGATACGCAGTATTTT. Translated: CASSPRRGSTDTQYF.

Worth noting for this clonotype: It may be a read error: a sequence one base away is much more abundant. CDR3 residues: CASSQLYNEQFF. CDR3 bases: TGTGCCAGCAGCCAATTGTACAATGAGCAGTTCTTC. V usage is TRBV3-1 and J usage is TRBJ2-1, with D unresolved. The CDR3 is made up of 12 amino acids. V was shortened by 2 bases and J by 4 bases, with 3 bases between the two germline ends. Germline CDR1 and CDR2: LGHDT and YNNKEL (reference sequence).

This clonotype appeared a few times. The chain carries TRBV5-4 and TRBJ2-1; D assignment may be TRBD1 or TRBD2 (5 bases each). Germline V gene sequence: CDR1 SGHNT, CDR2 YYREEE (reference sequence). The V gene lost 4 bases and the J gene lost 7 bases, with 18 bases spanning the gap. CDR3 size: 15 residues. The CDR3 DNA sequence: TGTGCCAGCAGCCGAGCCGGGACCCTGGGGAATGAGCAGTTCTTC. Translating gives CASSRAGTLGNEQFF.

The rearrangement links TRBV6-2 or TRBV6-3 to TRBJ1-1; unclear D gene. Trimming took off 8 bases at V and 0 bases at J, with 16 bases between the two ends. Germline CDR1 MNHEY, CDR2 SVGEGT. This CDR3 contains 15 residues. CDR3 DNA: TGTGCCAGCTCCTCCTCCTGGCAGGTGAACACTGAAGCTTTCTTT. Protein sequence: CASSSSWQVNTEAFF.

V gene TRBV4-1 combines with J gene TRBJ1-1, with TRBD1 as a possible D gene (5 bases). The CDR3 totals 14 residues. Per germline, CDR1 MGHRA and CDR2 YSYEKL. Trimming cost V 1 base and J 6 bases, with 12 bases left between them. The CDR3 spells CASSQARGSPEAFF. In DNA form, the CDR3 reads TGCGCCAGCAGCCAAGCACGGGGGTCCCCTGAAGCTTTCTTT.

The chain couples TRBV12-3 or TRBV12-4 to TRBJ1-1, with 7 nucleotides matching TRBD1. The CDR3 has 16 amino acids. The junction had 9 bases not matched to a gene; V was cut back by 5 bases and J by 0 bases. The DNA for the CDR3 is TGTGCCAGCAGTGATATAGGGGGCTTAGTGAACACTGAAGCTTTCTTT. Translating gives CASSDIGGLVNTEAFF.

The genes are TRBV2 and TRBJ1-4; possible D gene TRBD1, 5 bases. The V gene's germline CDR1 is SNHLY and CDR2 FYNNEI. The CDR3 runs 15 residues. Trimming shortened V by 4 bases and J by 0 bases, and 9 bases separated the two germline ends. The CDR3 DNA reads TGTGCCAGCAGTGCCAGGGCTGCAACTAATGAAAAACTGTTTTTT. Amino acids: CASSARAATNEKLFF.

The chain joins TRBV3-1 to TRBJ1-1; 10 bases are shared with TRBD1. Germline V gives CDR1 LGHDT, CDR2 YNNKEL (reference sequence). The V segment lost 1 base and the J segment 4 bases; nucleotides outside the gene matches: 3. The CDR3 is 15 residues long. The chain's CDR3 is CASSQGTGGITEAFF. The CDR3 DNA follows: TGTGCCAGCAGCCAAGGGACAGGGGGTATCACTGAAGCTTTCTTT.

The V call is TRBV7-9, the J call TRBJ2-7; 7 bases are a match to TRBD2. CDR3 length: 13 residues. Germline V gives CDR1 SEHNR, CDR2 FQNEAQ (reference sequence). J lost 5 bases, V lost 4 bases, and 5 bases had no gene match. The CDR3 loop is CASSSISGDEQYF. For the CDR3, the DNA is TGTGCCAGCAGCTCGATCAGCGGGGACGAGCAGTACTTC.

The J gene is TRBJ1-5, the V gene TRBV12-3 or TRBV12-4, with D uncertain. Trimming removed 3 bases from V and 3 bases from J, with 9 bases in between. This CDR3 spans 14 amino acids. The CDR3 DNA is TGTGCCAGCAGTTTTTCATGGGACAATCAGCCCCAGCATTTT. As protein: CASSFSWDNQPQHF.

The V and J genes are TRBV7-2 and TRBJ1-2; D gene ambiguous. Between the trimmed V and J ends, which lost 11 bases and 4 bases, there was a span of 20 bases. The CDR3 is 14 amino acids. CDR1 and CDR2 from the germline V gene are SGHTA and FQGNSA. This CDR3 reads CASFLIKRGYGYTF. The CDR3 nucleotides read TGTGCCTCCTTCCTTATAAAAAGAGGCTATGGCTACACCTTC.